This T cell receptor beta chain came from a study of CD8 T cells in ankylosing spondylitis. Quantitative barcoded 5'-RACE was used to prepare TCR beta libraries. TCRdb called the 5' RACE reads again in MiXCR, with one record for every CDR3 protein. The sample lists a few hundred thousand distinct CDR3 sequences, more than 20% seen once, with around 13% in the top ten. Between the trimmed V and J ends, which lost 3 bases and 7 bases, there was a span of 18 bases. The CDR3 totals 15 residues. Germline V CDR1 and CDR2: MNHEY, SMNVEV (reference sequence). The TCR sequence derives from a male donor with ankylosing spondylitis or in good health (not recorded which). Sequencing was carried out using blood, either unsorted or a sorted T cell fraction (not recorded which). The gene calls are TRBV27 and TRBJ1-1; unclear D gene. The CDR3 nucleotides are TGTGCCAGCAGTTTCGGGTGGCCAGAGTTTCGTGAAGCTTTCTTT. As protein: CASSFGWPEFREAFF.